This passage covers 2 T cell receptor beta chains from one sample sequenced in a study of a mutant IDH1 vaccine in newly diagnosed glioma. Their specific antigens are unknown. Stated time point: week 47, end of study. The vaccine gave 300 ug of a 20-mer mutant IDH1 peptide subcutaneously per dose. The table came from immunoSEQ multiplex PCR; TCRdb's copy has only in-frame clones and leaves some out. The data contain roughly 34,000 clones, 90% of them singletons. Source: PBMCs, taken from a glioma patient whose treatment included an IDH1 peptide vaccine. Source of these receptors: a woman between 35 and 50 years old with glioma.

This clone was seen only a few times. This chain joins TRBV7-8 and TRBJ1-1; tentative D call: TRBD1 (6 bases). Between the trimmed V and J ends, which lost 0 bases and 1 base, there was a span of 12 bases. The CDR3 consists of 16 residues. The germline V gene has CDR1 SGHVS and CDR2 FQNEAQ. The chain's CDR3 is CASSLAGTGKNTEAFF. The CDR3 DNA follows: TGTGCCAGCAGCTTAGCCGGAACAGGGAAGAACACTGAAGCTTTCTTT.

The chain has TRBV6-6 and TRBJ2-7, with 7 bases matching TRBD1. The CDR3 is 14 amino acids. The germline V gene encodes CDR1 MNHNY and CDR2 SVGAGI (reference sequence). With 1 base clipped from V and 6 bases from J, the junction kept 6 bases outside the gene matches. The DNA for the CDR3 is TGTGCCAGCAGTTACTTGGACAGGCAATCCGAGCAGTACTTC. It specifies CASSYLDRQSEQYF.